The next 22 T cell receptor beta chains were all read from a single sample in a study of T cells in tuberculosis. Some clones are missing from TCRdb's copy, which holds only in-frame ones; the method was immunoSEQ multiplex PCR. The sample has under 35,000 clones, approximately 93% seen once. Sequenced sample: PBMCs. These receptors originate from a donor aged 10-29 years with latent tuberculosis or without tuberculosis infection.

The chain couples TRBV9 to TRBJ2-3, with 9 bases matching TRBD2. V was pared by 4 bases and J by 0 bases, with 6 bases of the junction left unmatched. The CDR3 is made up of 16 amino acids. Germline V lookup: CDR1 SGDLS, CDR2 YYNGEE. CDR3 nucleotides: TGTGCCAGCAGCCTTGGACTAGCGCAGAGCACAGATACGCAGTATTTT. Protein sequence: CASSLGLAQSTDTQYF.

The rearrangement joins TRBV11-3 to TRBJ1-1; 10 nucleotides line up with TRBD1. The ends lost 5 bases at V and 10 bases at J; junction bases unmatched: 7. Germline values: CDR1 SGHNT, CDR2 YENEEA. The CDR3 is 13 amino acids. CDR3 DNA sequence: TGTGCCAGCAGCCTCGGCCGGGACAGGGGAGCTTTCTTT. Protein: CASSLGRDRGAFF.

This clone occurred a few times. The gene calls are TRBV30 and TRBJ2-7, with 9 nucleotides matching TRBD1. The CDR3 is made up of 20 amino acids. Trimming removed 0 bases from V and 0 bases from J; junction bases left unmatched: 18. Germline V lookup: CDR1 GTSNPN, CDR2 SVGIG (reference sequence). CDR3 nucleotides: TGTGCCTGGAGTGTTAATCGGGGGACAGGGCGCGGAACAAGCTCCTACGAGCAGTACTTC. Residues: CAWSVNRGTGRGTSSYEQYF.

V gene TRBV2 combines with J gene TRBJ2-1; D may be TRBD2 (5 bases). Trimming shortened V by 4 bases and J by 4 bases, and 8 bases separated the two germline ends. CDR1 and CDR2 from the germline V gene are SNHLY and FYNNEI. There are 13 residues in the CDR3. CDR3 bases: TGTGCCAGCAGTGGGAGGATTTACAATGAGCAGTTCTTC. Translation: CASSGRIYNEQFF. Full variable domain (rest looked up from reference TRBV2 and TRBJ2-1): EPEVTQTPSHQVTQMGQEVILRCVPISNHLYFYWYRQILGQKVEFLVSFYNNEISEKSEIFDDQFSVERPDGSNFTLKIRSTKLEDSAMYFCASSGRIYNEQFFGPGTRLTVL.

The chain recombines TRBV18 with TRBJ1-1, with 8 bases fitting TRBD1. Germline CDR1 and CDR2: KGHSH and LQKENI. The V segment lost 3 bases and the J segment 7 bases; nucleotides outside the gene matches: 1. The CDR3 sequence is 12 residues long. This CDR3 reads CASSPDRGEAFF. The CDR3 coding sequence is TGTGCCAGCTCACCCGACAGGGGTGAAGCTTTCTTT.

V is TRBV25-1 and J is TRBJ1-2; D unresolved. Germline lookup yields CDR1 MGHDK and CDR2 SYGVNS. The CDR3 covers 15 residues. Between the trimmed V and J ends, which lost 2 bases and 6 bases, there was a span of 16 bases. The CDR3 protein is CASSEVVLSVDGYTF. CDR3 sequence (DNA): TGTGCCAGCAGTGAAGTAGTTTTGAGCGTCGATGGCTACACCTTC.

The chain carries TRBV5-4 and TRBJ2-7, with 9 bases that match TRBD2. The J segment lost 4 bases and the V segment lost 3 bases, leaving 8 bases of the junction unmatched. The CDR3 consists of 15 residues. CDR1 and CDR2 from the germline V gene are SGHNT and YYREEE (reference sequence). The CDR3 nucleotides are TGTGCCAGCAGCTGGAGGCGGGAGGGCGGTTACGAGCAGTACTTC. It codes for CASSWRREGGYEQYF.

This chain uses TRBV5-1 with TRBJ2-2; 10 nucleotides align to TRBD2. With 5 bases clipped from V and 4 bases from J, the junction kept 8 bases outside the gene matches. The CDR3 runs to 16 residues. Per the germline V gene, CDR1 is SGHRS and CDR2 is YFSETQ. In DNA, the CDR3 is TGCGCCAGCAGTCAAAGCGGGAGGGCAGGCACCGGGGAGCTGTTTTTT. This gives the protein CASSQSGRAGTGELFF.

The CDR3 here is CASDRQGANTGELFF. In nucleotides, the CDR3 is TGTGCCAGCGATCGACAGGGGGCTAACACCGGGGAGCTGTTTTTT. J is TRBJ2-2 and V is TRBV6-1; TRBD1 aligns across 10 bases. V dropped 8 bases and J dropped 2; count of bases not matched to a gene: 5. The CDR3 loop spans 15 amino acids. CDR1 MNHNS and CDR2 SASEGT come from the germline V gene.

V gene TRBV27 combines with J gene TRBJ2-7, with 14 bases lining up with TRBD2. CDR3 length: 16 amino acids. After removal of 8 bases from V and 4 bases from J, the junction contained 10 bases not matched to a gene. CDR1 is MNHEY, CDR2 SMNVEV, per germline (reference sequence). The CDR3 region has the DNA TGTGCCAGCCGTAGACTAGCGGGAGGGCCATTTTACGAGCAGTACTTC. Protein sequence: CASRRLAGGPFYEQYF.

The CDR3 is CASSEGLAAYEQYF. Written as DNA, the CDR3 is TGTGCCAGCTCAGAGGGACTAGCGGCCTACGAGCAGTACTTC. The chain is built from TRBV18 and TRBJ2-7; 11 bases align to TRBD2. The germline gives CDR1 KGHSH, CDR2 LQKENI. The CDR3 runs 14 residues. V lost 5 bases and J lost 2; bases outside the gene matches: 2.

The chain combines TRBV5-4 with TRBJ2-4; TRBD1 agrees at 9 bases. The CDR3 covers 16 residues. Trimming cost V 0 bases and J 6 bases; bases outside gene matches: 7. CDR1 and CDR2 from the germline V gene are SGHNT and YYREEE (reference sequence). CDR3 DNA: TGTGCCAGCAGCTTGGCCTACAGGGGGCAGGGAAACATTCAGTACTTC. It is translated as CASSLAYRGQGNIQYF.

The V call is TRBV6-5, the J call TRBJ2-5; 10 bases map to TRBD2. V lost 0 bases to trimming and J lost 6 bases; unmatched junction nucleotides: 7. The CDR3 runs to 16 residues. From germline, CDR1 is MNHEY and CDR2 SVGAGI. Here the CDR3 reads CASSYSSSGSGKTQYF. In DNA form, the CDR3 reads TGTGCCAGCAGTTACTCTTCTAGCGGGAGTGGAAAGACCCAGTACTTC.

The chain recombines TRBV18 with TRBJ2-3, with 8 bases fitting TRBD2. V dropped 3 bases and J dropped 1; count of bases not matched to a gene: 6. The CDR3 consists of 16 residues. Per the germline V gene, CDR1 is KGHSH and CDR2 is LQKENI. The CDR3 sequence: CASSPDWRGGTDTQYF. The CDR3, as DNA: TGTGCCAGCTCACCTGACTGGCGGGGGGGCACAGATACGCAGTATTTT.

The gene calls are TRBV6-1 and TRBJ2-5; D not certain. Germline CDR1 is MNHNS and CDR2 is SASEGT. The V and J ends lost 1 base and 1 base respectively, with 7 bases between them. The CDR3 is 14 residues long. CDR3 region: CASSEGPSQETQYF. CDR3 coding DNA: TGTGCCAGCAGTGAAGGGCCCTCCCAAGAGACCCAGTACTTC.

This clone was picked up one time. This chain connects TRBV5-1 to TRBJ1-1, with TRBD1 matching 10 bases. V trimming: 0 bases; J trimming: 0 bases; junction bases outside the gene matches: 5. Germline CDR1 is SGHRS and CDR2 is YFSETQ. This CDR3 spans 17 amino acids. CDR3 amino acids: CASSLGDRGLLNTEAFF. The CDR3 DNA reads as TGCGCCAGCAGCTTGGGGGACAGGGGTCTATTGAACACTGAAGCTTTCTTT. Supplemented by reference TRBV5-1 and TRBJ1-1, the full variable domain reads KAGVTQTPRYLIKTRGQQVTLSCSPISGHRSVSWYQQTPGQGLQFLFEYFSETQRNKGNFPGRFSGRQFSNSRSEMNVSTLELGDSALYLCASSLGDRGLLNTEAFFGQGTRLTVV.

CDR3 sequence (DNA): TGCGCCAGCAGTGAGACAGGGGGGCCCACTGAAGCTTTCTTT. This sequence encodes CASSETGGPTEAFF. J is TRBJ1-1 and V is TRBV10-2; 8 bases line up with TRBD1. This CDR3 spans 14 amino acids. CDR1 WSHSY and CDR2 SAAADI come from the germline V gene. The V gene end was trimmed by 2 bases and the J gene end by 4 bases; junction bases not matched to a gene: 3.

This chain's CDR3 is CASSQGTSGSSSAYEQYF. CDR3 bases: TGTGCCAGCAGCCAAGGAACTAGCGGGAGTTCCTCTGCCTACGAGCAGTACTTC. The rearrangement links TRBV4-2 to TRBJ2-7; the match to TRBD2 covers 11 bases. V lost 1 base to trimming and J lost 2 bases; unmatched junction nucleotides: 10. This CDR3 contains 18 residues. CDR1 is LGHNA and CDR2 is YNFKEQ in the germline V gene.

The rearrangement links TRBV27 to TRBJ2-2, with 8 nucleotides matching TRBD2. Germline CDR1 MNHEY, CDR2 SMNVEV (reference sequence). The CDR3 has 18 amino acids. Trimming took 6 bases from V and 2 from J; bases not matched to a gene: 14. The chain's CDR3 is CASRIRLARQKNTGELFF. The CDR3 DNA follows: TGTGCCAGCAGAATAAGACTAGCGAGACAGAAAAACACCGGGGAGCTGTTTTTT.

V gene TRBV19 combines with J gene TRBJ2-7; weak D call: TRBD2 (6 bases). The germline V and J ends were trimmed by 5 bases and 3 bases, with 11 bases remaining between them. The CDR3 length is 13 residues. Germline lookup yields CDR1 LNHDA and CDR2 SQIVND (reference sequence). The CDR3 reads CASSSSRDYEQYF. CDR3 nucleotides: TGTGCCAGTAGTTCCTCGCGGGACTACGAGCAGTACTTC.

J is TRBJ2-3 and V is TRBV7-9, with 7 bases that match TRBD2. Germline assignment: CDR1 SEHNR and CDR2 FQNEAQ (reference sequence). Trimming removed 7 bases from V and 5 bases from J; junction bases left unmatched: 9. The length of the CDR3 is 14 residues. The CDR3 DNA sequence: TGTGCCAGCACTCGAGGACTAGACCAAGATACGCAGTATTTT. As protein: CASTRGLDQDTQYF.

The chain employs TRBV29-1 and TRBJ2-7; 9 bases match TRBD2. Germline trimming cut 7 bases from V and 4 bases from J; bases unmatched to any gene: 8. The CDR3 is made up of 13 amino acids. Germline V gene data show CDR1 as SQVTM and CDR2 as ANQGSEA. CDR3 sequence (DNA): TGCAGCGCCGGGACTAGCCTACCGTACGAGCAGTACTTC. Its translation is CSAGTSLPYEQYF.